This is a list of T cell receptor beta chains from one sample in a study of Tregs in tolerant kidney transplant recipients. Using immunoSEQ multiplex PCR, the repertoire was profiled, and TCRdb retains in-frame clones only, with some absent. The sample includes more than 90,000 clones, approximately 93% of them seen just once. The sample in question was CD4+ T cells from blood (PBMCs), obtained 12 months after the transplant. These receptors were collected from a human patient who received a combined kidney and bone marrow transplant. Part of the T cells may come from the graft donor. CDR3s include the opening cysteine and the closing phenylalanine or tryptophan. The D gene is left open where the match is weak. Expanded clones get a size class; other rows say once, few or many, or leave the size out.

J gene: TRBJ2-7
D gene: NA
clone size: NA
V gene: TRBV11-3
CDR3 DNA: TGTGCCAGCGGCGCAGGTATGCAGCAGTACTTC
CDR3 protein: CASGAGMQQYF

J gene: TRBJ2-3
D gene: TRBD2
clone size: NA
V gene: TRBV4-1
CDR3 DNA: TGCGCCAGCAGCCAAGTTCCTAAGACTAGCGGGTTCACAGATACGCAGTATTTT
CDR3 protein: CASSQVPKTSGFTDTQYF

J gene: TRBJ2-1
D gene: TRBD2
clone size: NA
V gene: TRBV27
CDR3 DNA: TGTGCCAGCAGTTTATGGGGACTAGCGGGAGTTCGTGAGCAGTTCTTC
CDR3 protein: CASSLWGLAGVREQFF

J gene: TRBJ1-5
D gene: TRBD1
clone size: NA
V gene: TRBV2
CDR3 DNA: TGTGCCAGCAGTGGGCAAGGGGGCAACCAGCCCCAGCATTTT
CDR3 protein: CASSGQGGNQPQHF

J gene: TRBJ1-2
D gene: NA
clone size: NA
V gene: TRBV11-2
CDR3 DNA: TGTGCCAGCAGCCCCAGAACAGGGTCGGAAGGCTACACCTTC
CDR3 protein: CASSPRTGSEGYTF

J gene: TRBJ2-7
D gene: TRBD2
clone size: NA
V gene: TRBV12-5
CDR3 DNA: TGTGCTAGTGGTTTGGTTGGACTAGCGGGTTCCTACGAGCAGTACTTC
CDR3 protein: CASGLVGLAGSYEQYF

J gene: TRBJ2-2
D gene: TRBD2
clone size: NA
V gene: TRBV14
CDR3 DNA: TGTGCCAGCAGCCAAGATGTAAGAGGACTAGCCGGTCCCGGGGAGCTGTTTTTT
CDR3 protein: CASSQDVRGLAGPGELFF

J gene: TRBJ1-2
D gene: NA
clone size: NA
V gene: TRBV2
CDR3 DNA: TGTGCCAGCAGCAGGGGTAACTATGGCTACACCTTC
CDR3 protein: CASSRGNYGYTF

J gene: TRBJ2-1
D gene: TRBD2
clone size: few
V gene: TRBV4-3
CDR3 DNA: TGCGCCAGCAGCCAAGACCCACTAGCGGAATACAATGAGCAGTTCTTC
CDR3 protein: CASSQDPLAEYNEQFF

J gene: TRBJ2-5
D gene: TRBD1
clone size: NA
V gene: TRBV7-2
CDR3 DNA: TGTGCCAGCAGCTTTGACAGGGTTCAAGAGACCCAGTACTTC
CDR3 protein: CASSFDRVQETQYF

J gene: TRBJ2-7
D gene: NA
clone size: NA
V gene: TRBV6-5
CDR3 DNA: TGTGCCAGCAGGGGGGGGGCATTGAACGAGCAGTACTTC
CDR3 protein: CASRGGALNEQYF

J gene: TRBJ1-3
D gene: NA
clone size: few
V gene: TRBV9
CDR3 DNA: TGTGCCAGCAGCTATGACTTTAGCTCTGGAAACACCATATATTTT
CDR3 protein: CASSYDFSSGNTIYF

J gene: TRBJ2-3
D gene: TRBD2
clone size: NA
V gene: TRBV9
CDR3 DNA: TGTGCCAGCAGCTTCCTCGTTCCGGGACTAGCGGGAGGCACAATAACAGATACGCAGTATTTT
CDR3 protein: CASSFLVPGLAGGTITDTQYF

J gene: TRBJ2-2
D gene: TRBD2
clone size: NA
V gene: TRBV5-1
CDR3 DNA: TGCGCCAGCAGCTTCCTAGCGGGAGGAGACACCGGGGAGCTGTTTTTT
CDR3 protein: CASSFLAGGDTGELFF

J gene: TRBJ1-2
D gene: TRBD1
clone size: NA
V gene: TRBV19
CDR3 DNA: TGTGCCAGTAGTCCCCGGACAGGGTACGGCTACACCTTC
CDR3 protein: CASSPRTGYGYTF

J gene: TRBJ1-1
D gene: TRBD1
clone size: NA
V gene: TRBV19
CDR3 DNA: TGTGCCAGTAGGGACAGGGGAAAGAACACTGAAGCTTTCTTT
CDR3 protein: CASRDRGKNTEAFF

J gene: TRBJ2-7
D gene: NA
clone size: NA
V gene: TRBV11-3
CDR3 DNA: TGTGCCAGCAGAATGGACACCTCCTACGAGCAGTACTTC
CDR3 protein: CASRMDTSYEQYF

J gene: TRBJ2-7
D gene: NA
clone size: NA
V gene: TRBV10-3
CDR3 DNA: TGTGCCATGGGAGTTGCCTACGAGCAGTACTTC
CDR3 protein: CAMGVAYEQYF

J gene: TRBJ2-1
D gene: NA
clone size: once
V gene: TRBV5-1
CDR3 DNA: TGCGCCAGCAGCTCGCAGGAGGGCCGGCAGTTCTTC
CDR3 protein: CASSSQEGRQFF

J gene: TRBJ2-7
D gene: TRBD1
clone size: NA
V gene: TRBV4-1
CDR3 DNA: TGCGCCAGCAGCCATGCCGGGACAGAGGTGCAGTACTTC
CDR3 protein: CASSHAGTEVQYF

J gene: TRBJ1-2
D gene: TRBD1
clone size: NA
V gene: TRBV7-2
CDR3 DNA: TGTGCCAGCAGTTTTACCAGGGGGCAAGGCTACACCTTC
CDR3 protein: CASSFTRGQGYTF

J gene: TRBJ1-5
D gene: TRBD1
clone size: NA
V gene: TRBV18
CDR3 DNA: TGTGCCAGCTCCCTGGGACAGGCGAATCAGCCCCAGCATTTT
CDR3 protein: CASSLGQANQPQHF

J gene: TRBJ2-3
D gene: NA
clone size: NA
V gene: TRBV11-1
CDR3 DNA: TGTGCCAGCAGCTTACAGGGCGGGAACACAGATACGCAGTATTTT
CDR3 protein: CASSLQGGNTDTQYF

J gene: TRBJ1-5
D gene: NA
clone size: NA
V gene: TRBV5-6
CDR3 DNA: TGTGCCAGCAGCTTAGACCGGGGGGCAAGAGGGCAGCCCCAGCATTTT
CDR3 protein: CASSLDRGARGQPQHF

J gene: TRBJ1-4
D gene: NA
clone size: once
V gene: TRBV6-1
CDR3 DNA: TGTGCCAGCAAGTTGGACCCTGGGGCTAATGAAAAACTGTTTTTC
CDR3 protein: CASKLDPGANEKLFF

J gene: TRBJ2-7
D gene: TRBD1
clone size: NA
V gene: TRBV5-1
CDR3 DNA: TGCGCCAGCAGCTTGGTCTCAGGGGGCCGGCACGAGCAGTACTTC
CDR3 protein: CASSLVSGGRHEQYF

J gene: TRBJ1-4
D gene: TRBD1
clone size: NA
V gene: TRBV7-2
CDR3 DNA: TGTGCCAGCAGTACACGGACAGGGTGGAATGAAAAACTGTTTTTT
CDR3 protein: CASSTRTGWNEKLFF

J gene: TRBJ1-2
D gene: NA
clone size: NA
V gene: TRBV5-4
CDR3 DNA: TGTGCCAGCAGCCGCCTCAGGTCCTGGCACTTC
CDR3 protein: CASSRLRSWHF

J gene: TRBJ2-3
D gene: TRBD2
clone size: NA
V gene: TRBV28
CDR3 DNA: TGTGCCAGCAGGCGAAGCTCGGGACTAGAACCAGATACGCAGTATTTT
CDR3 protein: CASRRSSGLEPDTQYF

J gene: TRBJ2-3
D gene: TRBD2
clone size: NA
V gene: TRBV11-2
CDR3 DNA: TGTGCCAGCAGCAAAGGACAGACGGGGCTAGCGGGAGGAGGGGATACGCAGTATTTT
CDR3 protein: CASSKGQTGLAGGGDTQYF